A single sample is the source of the 15 T cell receptor beta chains below, sequenced in a study of human T cells and chemical hapten exposure. TCRdb re-called the RACE reads with MiXCR, one entry per CDR3 protein. The top ten hold around 10% of the sample, which has roughly 97,000 distinct CDR3 sequences, around 25% seen once. The time point: patch test 3, about 24 weeks after DPC sensitization. Treatment here: therapeutic diphenylcyclopropenone sensitization with weekly scalp DPC. The specimen was whole blood, collected in connection with sensitization to the hapten diphenylcyclopropenone (DPC). Receptor source: a man in his forties with alopecia areata. Some clones in this sample may be carry-over from other donors' samples.

This clonotype turned up a few times. The genes are TRBV5-1 and TRBJ1-1; no reliable D call. This CDR3 is 13 amino acids long. V was shortened by 3 bases and J by 1 base, with 7 bases between the two germline ends. Germline V gene data show CDR1 as SGHRS and CDR2 as YFSETQ. The CDR3 nucleotides are TGCGCCAGCAGCTCACAGCAGAACACTGAAGCTTTCTTT. Residues: CASSSQQNTEAFF.

This sequence joins TRBV5-4 and TRBJ1-1; tentatively, D is TRBD1 (6 bases). Germline CDR1 and CDR2: SGHNT and YYREEE (reference sequence). This CDR3 comprises 14 residues. The ends were cut back, 0 bases at V and 6 bases at J, with 12 bases in the middle. In nucleotides, the CDR3 is TGTGCCAGCAGCTTGGGGCGGGGGCAGTCTGAAGCTTTCTTT. This codes for CASSLGRGQSEAFF.

This clonotype was seen repeatedly, ten times or more. V gene TRBV20-1 combines with J gene TRBJ2-1; 7 bases agree with TRBD1. Per the germline V gene, CDR1 is DFQATT and CDR2 is SNEGSKA (reference sequence). With V trimmed by 0 bases and J by 1 base, 6 bases remained unmatched. The CDR3 consists of 16 residues. CDR3 in amino acids: CSARDPTGTSYNEQFF. DNA for the CDR3: TGCAGTGCTAGAGACCCGACAGGGACGTCCTACAATGAGCAGTTCTTC.

The rearrangement links TRBV12-3 or TRBV12-4 to TRBJ2-7, with D hard to call. This CDR3 comprises 16 residues. Trimming removed 1 base at V and 10 bases at J, with 23 bases between. CDR3 sequence: CASSLGPIEVATGQYF. The CDR3 DNA reads as TGTGCCAGCAGTTTAGGCCCGATAGAAGTGGCTACCGGCCAGTACTTC.

This chain joins TRBV12-3 or TRBV12-4 and TRBJ1-5, with D possibly matching TRBD1 (6 bases). V was shortened by 3 bases and J by 0 bases, with 12 bases between the two germline ends. CDR3 length: 16 amino acids. CDR3 coding DNA: TGTGCCAGCAGTTTCTGGGGGCGCAGTAGCAATCAGCCCCAGCATTTT. Protein sequence: CASSFWGRSSNQPQHF.

This clonotype was observed a handful of times. V usage is TRBV6-2 or TRBV6-3 and J usage is TRBJ2-1, with 8 bases fitting TRBD1. From germline, CDR1 is MNHEY and CDR2 SVGEGT. Trimming cost V 6 bases and J 5 bases; bases outside gene matches: 9. The CDR3 covers 15 residues. The CDR3 spells CASRAGGAENNEQFF. The CDR3 DNA reads as TGTGCCAGCAGGGCAGGGGGCGCGGAAAACAATGAGCAGTTCTTC.

This sequence joins TRBV5-1 and TRBJ1-3; 7 bases are a match to TRBD1. From germline, CDR1 is SGHRS and CDR2 YFSETQ. The junction had 10 bases not matched to a gene; V was cut back by 0 bases and J by 4 bases. This CDR3 spans 17 amino acids. The CDR3 reads CASSLGDSQVYGNTIYF. The CDR3 DNA reads TGCGCCAGCAGCTTGGGGGACAGCCAAGTCTACGGAAACACCATATATTTT.

The chain links TRBV20-1 to TRBJ2-7; 9 nucleotides line up with TRBD1. Germline CDR1 DFQATT, CDR2 SNEGSKA (reference sequence). CDR3 length: 15 residues. The junction had 10 bases not matched to a gene; V was cut back by 0 bases and J by 7 bases. DNA of the CDR3: TGCAGTGCTAGAGAAACAGGGGGCGCCGGTCGGGAGCAGTACTTC. Translating gives CSARETGGAGREQYF.

This clonotype was detected a few times. J is TRBJ2-3 and V is TRBV9; D remains unclear. This CDR3 is 15 amino acids long. Looked up from germline, CDR1 is SGDLS and CDR2 is YYNGEE. The V end lost 4 bases, the J end lost 3 bases, and 15 bases lay between the germline ends. DNA of the CDR3: TGTGCCAGCAGCTTAGGATGGCCCTCAACAGATACGCAGTATTTT. It is translated as CASSLGWPSTDTQYF.

This clonotype was counted many times. V and J are TRBV12-3 or TRBV12-4 and TRBJ1-6; perhaps TRBD1 as D (5 bases). V was cut by 5 bases and J by 18 bases, with 26 bases left in between. The CDR3 is made up of 15 amino acids. CDR3 amino acids: CASSPFLGEGQPSHF. CDR3 bases: TGTGCCAGCAGTCCCTTTCTAGGGGAGGGGCAACCTTCCCACTTT.

This clonotype was counted between two and nine times. This chain joins TRBV11-1 and TRBJ2-1; the D gene is possibly TRBD1 (6 bases). V lost 6 bases and J 4 bases, leaving 10 bases between the germline ends. Germline V CDR1 and CDR2: SGHAT, FQDESV (reference sequence). The CDR3 is made up of 13 amino acids. The CDR3 DNA reads as TGTGCCAGCAGTCCCACAGGGTACAATGAGCAGTTCTTC. Translating it yields CASSPTGYNEQFF.

In this sample, this clonotype turned up a few times. The chain recombines TRBV27 with TRBJ2-1; 7 bases map to TRBD2. CDR1 and CDR2 (germline): MNHEY, SMNVEV (reference sequence). Germline trimming cut 4 bases from V and 6 bases from J; bases unmatched to any gene: 6. The CDR3 sequence is 14 residues long. In DNA form, the CDR3 reads TGTGCCAGCAGTTGGGGGGGAGGTTTCAATGAGCAGTTCTTC. Translated, it gives CASSWGGGFNEQFF.

This clonotype came up a few times. The CDR3 loop reads CASSVNRGQSPLHF. The CDR3 DNA sequence: TGTGCCAGCAGTGTGAACAGGGGGCAGTCACCCCTCCACTTT. This chain uses TRBV2 with TRBJ1-6, with 9 bases lining up with TRBD1. CDR3 size: 14 residues. V was pared by 4 bases and J by 10 bases, with 5 bases of the junction left unmatched. Germline CDR1 reads SNHLY; CDR2 reads FYNNEI.

V usage is TRBV6-2 or TRBV6-3 and J usage is TRBJ1-5, with 8 bases that match TRBD1. Germline V gives CDR1 MNHEY, CDR2 SVGEGT. V trimming: 6 bases; J trimming: 1 base; junction bases outside the gene matches: 5. This CDR3 has 15 residues. CDR3 residues: CASRHRGTSNQPQHF. CDR3 nucleotide sequence: TGTGCCAGCAGGCACAGGGGGACGAGCAATCAGCCCCAGCATTTT.

The genes are TRBV9 and TRBJ2-7, with TRBD1 matching over 7 bases. Per germline, CDR1 SGDLS and CDR2 YYNGEE. The CDR3 is 16 residues long. J was trimmed by 5 bases and V by 4 bases; bases with no gene match: 15. CDR3 coding DNA: TGTGCCAGCAGCCTTAGCGTGGGAGCCCAGGGGGACGAGCAGTACTTC. It translates to CASSLSVGAQGDEQYF.